This T cell receptor (beta chain) was captured by sequencing in a study of T-cell reconstitution after alpha-beta-depleted transplantation in children. General study results and limits: Alpha-beta T cells about two months after transplant reportedly derived from several hundred expanded graft clones. It was surviving recipient T cells and thymic progenitors that gave some patients high TCRbeta diversity at day 60. Newly produced T cells mostly provided counts and TCRbeta diversity after one year, as hyperexpanded clones declined.

Unique molecular identifiers featured in how the TCRbeta library was prepared. Each CDR3 protein gets one entry after TCRdb re-called the PCR reads with MiXCR. This table has about a million distinct CDR3 sequences, roughly 29% appearing once. Germline lookup yields CDR1 MNHEY and CDR2 SMNVEV (reference sequence). CDR3 size: 15 residues. The V segment lost 6 bases and the J segment 4 bases; nucleotides outside the gene matches: 11. About this clonotype itself: As yet, its antigen is unknown.

The TCR originated in a boy under three years old who had a stem cell transplant for SCID, so the T cells may come from the graft donor. Sequencing was performed on PBMCs, mostly from graft donor cells, taken 360 days after TCRalphabeta/CD19-depleted stem cell transplant. J is TRBJ1-1 and V is TRBV27, with 7 bases lining up with TRBD1. CDR3 in DNA: TGTGCCAGCAGCCCCGACAGGGCTAGGAGCACTGAAGCTTTCTTT. This codes for CASSPDRARSTEAFF.